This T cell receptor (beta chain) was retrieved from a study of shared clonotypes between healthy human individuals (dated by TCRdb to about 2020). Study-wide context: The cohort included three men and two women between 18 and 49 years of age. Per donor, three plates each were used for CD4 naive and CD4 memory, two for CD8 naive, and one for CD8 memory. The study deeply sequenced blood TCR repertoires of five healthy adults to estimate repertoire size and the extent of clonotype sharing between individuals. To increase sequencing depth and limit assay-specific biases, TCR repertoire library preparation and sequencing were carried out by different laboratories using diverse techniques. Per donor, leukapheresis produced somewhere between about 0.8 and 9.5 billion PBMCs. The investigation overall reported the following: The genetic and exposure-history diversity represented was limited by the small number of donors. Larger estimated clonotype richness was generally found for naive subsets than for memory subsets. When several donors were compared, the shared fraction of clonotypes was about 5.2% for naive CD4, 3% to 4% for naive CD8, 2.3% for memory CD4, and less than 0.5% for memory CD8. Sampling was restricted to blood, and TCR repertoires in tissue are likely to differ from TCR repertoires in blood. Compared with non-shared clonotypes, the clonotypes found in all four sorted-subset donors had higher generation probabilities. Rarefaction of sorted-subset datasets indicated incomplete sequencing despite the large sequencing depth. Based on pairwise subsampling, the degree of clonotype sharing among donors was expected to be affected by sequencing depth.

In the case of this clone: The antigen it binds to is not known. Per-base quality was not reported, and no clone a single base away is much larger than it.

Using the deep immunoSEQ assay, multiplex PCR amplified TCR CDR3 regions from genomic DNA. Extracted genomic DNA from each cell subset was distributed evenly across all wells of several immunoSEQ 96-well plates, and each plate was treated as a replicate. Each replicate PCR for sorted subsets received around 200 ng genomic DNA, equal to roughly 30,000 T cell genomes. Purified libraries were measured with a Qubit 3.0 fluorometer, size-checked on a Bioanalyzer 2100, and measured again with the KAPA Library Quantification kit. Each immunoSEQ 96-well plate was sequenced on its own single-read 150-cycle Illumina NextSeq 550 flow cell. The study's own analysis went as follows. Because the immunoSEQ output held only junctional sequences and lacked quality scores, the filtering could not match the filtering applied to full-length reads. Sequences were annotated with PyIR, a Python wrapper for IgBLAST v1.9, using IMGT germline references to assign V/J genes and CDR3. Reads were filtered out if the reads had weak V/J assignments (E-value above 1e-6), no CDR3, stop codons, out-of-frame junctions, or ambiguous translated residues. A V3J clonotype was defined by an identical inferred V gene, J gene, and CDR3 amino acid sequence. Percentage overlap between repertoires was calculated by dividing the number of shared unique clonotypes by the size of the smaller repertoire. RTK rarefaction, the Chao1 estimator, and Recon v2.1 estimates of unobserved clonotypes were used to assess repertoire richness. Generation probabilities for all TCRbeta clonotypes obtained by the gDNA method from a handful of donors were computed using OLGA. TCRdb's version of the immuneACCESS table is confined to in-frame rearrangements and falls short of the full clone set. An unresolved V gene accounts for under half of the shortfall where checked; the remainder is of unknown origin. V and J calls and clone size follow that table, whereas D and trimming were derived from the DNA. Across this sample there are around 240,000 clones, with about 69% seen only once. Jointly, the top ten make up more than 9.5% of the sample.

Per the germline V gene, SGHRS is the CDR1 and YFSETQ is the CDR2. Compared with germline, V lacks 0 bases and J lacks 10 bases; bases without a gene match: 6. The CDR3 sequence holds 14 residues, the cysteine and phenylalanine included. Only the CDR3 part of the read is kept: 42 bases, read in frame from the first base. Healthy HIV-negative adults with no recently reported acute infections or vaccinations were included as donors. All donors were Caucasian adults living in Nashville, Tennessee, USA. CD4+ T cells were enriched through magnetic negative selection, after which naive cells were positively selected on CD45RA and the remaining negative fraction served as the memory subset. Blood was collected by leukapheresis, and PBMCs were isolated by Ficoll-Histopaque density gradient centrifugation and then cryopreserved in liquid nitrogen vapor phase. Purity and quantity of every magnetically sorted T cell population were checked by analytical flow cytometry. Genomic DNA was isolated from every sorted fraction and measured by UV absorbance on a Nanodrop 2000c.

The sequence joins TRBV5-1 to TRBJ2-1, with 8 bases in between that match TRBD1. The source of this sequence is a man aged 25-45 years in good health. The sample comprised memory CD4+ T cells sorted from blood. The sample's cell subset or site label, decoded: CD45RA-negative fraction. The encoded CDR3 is CASSLGDRGKEQFF. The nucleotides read TGCGCCAGCAGCTTGGGAGACAGGGGAAAGGAGCAGTTCTTC.